A single sample gave rise to the 11 T cell receptor beta chains below, sequenced in a study of early stage breast cancer tumors. Produced via immunoSEQ multiplex PCR; TCRdb's table is partial and in-frame only. The repertoire includes approximately 39,000 clones, 65% to 75% of them detected once, and roughly 7.4% sits in the top ten. The sequenced sample consisted of blood. The receptors stem from a person between 60 and 69 years old with breast cancer.

The chain carries TRBV5-1 and TRBJ2-1; 12 nucleotides agree with TRBD2. The germline V gene has CDR1 SGHRS and CDR2 YFSETQ. The CDR3 spans 18 residues. J lost 0 bases, V lost 4 bases, and 8 bases had no gene match. The CDR3, as DNA: TGCGCCAGCAGCATGACTAGCGGGGGTGCCAGCTCCTACAATGAGCAGTTCTTC. This codes for CASSMTSGGASSYNEQFF. The full variable domain, with the rest looked up from reference TRBV5-1 and TRBJ2-1, is KAGVTQTPRYLIKTRGQQVTLSCSPISGHRSVSWYQQTPGQGLQFLFEYFSETQRNKGNFPGRFSGRQFSNSRSEMNVSTLELGDSALYLCASSMTSGGASSYNEQFFGPGTRLTVL.

This sequence joins TRBV6-5 and TRBJ2-2, with a possible D match to TRBD1 (5 bases). The ends were cut back, 2 bases at V and 5 bases at J, with 15 bases in the middle. The CDR3 totals 16 residues. From germline, CDR1 is MNHEY and CDR2 SVGAGI. The CDR3 DNA follows: TGTGCCAGCAGTTACCGGCCAGGGCGGCAAACCGGGGAGCTGTTTTTT. Residues: CASSYRPGRQTGELFF.

The V and J genes are TRBV28 and TRBJ1-3; D unclear. The germline CDR1 and CDR2 sequences are MDHEN and SYDVKM. CDR3 length equals 13 residues. V lost 2 bases to trimming and J lost 1 base, with 3 bases between them. CDR3 residues: CASSLISGNTIYF. CDR3 nucleotide sequence: TGTGCCAGCAGTTTAATTTCTGGAAACACCATATATTTT.

The rearrangement links TRBV7-3 to TRBJ2-3; TRBD2 agrees at 8 bases. From germline, CDR1 is SGHTA and CDR2 FQGTGA. J gave up 6 bases and V 1 base, and 6 bases lay outside the gene matches. CDR3 size: 15 residues. In DNA, the CDR3 is TGTGCCAGCAGCTTAAGGGGACTAGATGTGGATACGCAGTATTTT. It encodes CASSLRGLDVDTQYF.

This clone was found a few times. The V and J genes are TRBV11-2 and TRBJ2-7; D may be TRBD1 or TRBD2 (5 bases each). There are 14 residues in the CDR3. V was clipped by 6 bases and J by 5 bases, with 17 bases between them. Per the germline V gene, CDR1 is SGHAT and CDR2 is FQNNGV. The CDR3 reads CASRSPGPGNEQYF. CDR3 nucleotides: TGTGCCAGCAGGTCCCCGGGACCGGGGAACGAGCAGTACTTC.

On this clone itself: Sequence at one end of the junction differs from germline and may be a read error. The genes are TRBV9 and TRBJ1-2; the D gene is possibly TRBD1 (5 bases). This CDR3 region has 11 residues. Per the germline V gene, CDR1 is SGDLS and CDR2 is YYNGEE. The CDR3 nucleotides read TGTGCCAGCAGCCCGAGGAGGCAGGGAAGCTTC. Protein product: CASSPRRQGSF.

V and J are TRBV5-1 and TRBJ2-4; 7 bases line up with TRBD1. V was pared by 4 bases and J by 5 bases, with 12 bases of the junction left unmatched. The length of the CDR3 is 16 residues. The germline V gene encodes CDR1 SGHRS and CDR2 YFSETQ. DNA of the CDR3: TGCGCCAGCAGCCCTACGACAGGGAGAGTCCAAAACATTCAGTACTTC. Protein: CASSPTTGRVQNIQYF.

The chain couples TRBV11-2 to TRBJ1-2, with a tentative D call TRBD1 (6 bases). The germline gives CDR1 SGHAT, CDR2 FQNNGV. This CDR3 is built from 12 residues. The germline V and J ends were trimmed by 4 bases and 8 bases, with 11 bases remaining between them. The CDR3 protein is CASSYRETGYTF. For the CDR3, the DNA is TGTGCCAGCAGCTACAGGGAAACGGGCTACACCTTC. Looking up the rest from reference TRBV11-2 and TRBJ1-2 gives the full variable domain: EAGVAQSPRYKIIEKRQSVAFWCNPISGHATLYWYQQILGQGPKLLIQFQNNGVVDDSQLPKDRFSAERLKGVDSTLKIQPAKLEDSAVYLCASSYRETGYTFGSGTRLTVV.

The chain uses TRBV11-2 and TRBJ2-5; D unresolved. CDR1 SGHAT and CDR2 FQNNGV come from the germline V gene. V shed 4 bases and J shed 2 bases, with 8 bases lying between them. This CDR3 contains 13 residues. CDR3 bases: TGTGCCAGCAGCTCTCTTAGACAAGAGACCCAGTACTTC. It specifies CASSSLRQETQYF. Supplemented by reference TRBV11-2 and TRBJ2-5, the full variable domain reads EAGVAQSPRYKIIEKRQSVAFWCNPISGHATLYWYQQILGQGPKLLIQFQNNGVVDDSQLPKDRFSAERLKGVDSTLKIQPAKLEDSAVYLCASSSLRQETQYFGPGTRLLVL.

The chain links TRBV29-1 to TRBJ2-7, with 8 bases aligning to TRBD2. The CDR3 length is 14 residues. After removal of 3 bases from V and 0 bases from J, the junction contained 4 bases not matched to a gene. The germline V gene encodes CDR1 SQVTM and CDR2 ANQGSEA. The DNA for the CDR3 is TGCAGCGTTGATGATAGCGGGAACTCCTACGAGCAGTACTTC. Protein: CSVDDSGNSYEQYF.

The J gene is TRBJ1-3, the V gene TRBV4-1, with D possibly TRBD1 on 5 matching bases. CDR3 length: 17 amino acids. Germline CDR1 reads MGHRA; CDR2 reads YSYEKL. The V gene lost 3 bases and the J gene lost 0 bases, with 15 bases spanning the gap. The CDR3, as DNA: TGCGCCAGCAGCCAGTTAGGACATCTGACCTCTGGAAACACCATATATTTT. The encoded protein is CASSQLGHLTSGNTIYF.